This T cell receptor (beta chain) emerged from a study of OX40 agonist ivuxolimab in advanced cancers. Germline-derived CDR1 and CDR2 are SGHAT and FQNNGV. J was trimmed by 4 bases and V by 4 bases; bases with no gene match: 5. The CDR3 runs 15 residues. TCRdb's table, derived via immunoSEQ multiplex PCR, lists solely in-frame clones and lacks some. The data show around 53,000 clones, roughly 90% seen once. This clone was seen once. V gene TRBV11-2 combines with J gene TRBJ2-5; 11 positions agree with TRBD2. The receptor was isolated from an adult with an advanced solid tumor such as melanoma, head and neck, liver or kidney cancer. The input for sequencing was CD4+ or CD8+ T cells sorted from blood, taken in a trial of the OX40 agonist ivuxolimab. The CDR3 coding sequence is TGTGCCAGCAGCTACATAGCGGGGGGGCGAGAGACCCAGTACTTC. Amino acids: CASSYIAGGRETQYF.